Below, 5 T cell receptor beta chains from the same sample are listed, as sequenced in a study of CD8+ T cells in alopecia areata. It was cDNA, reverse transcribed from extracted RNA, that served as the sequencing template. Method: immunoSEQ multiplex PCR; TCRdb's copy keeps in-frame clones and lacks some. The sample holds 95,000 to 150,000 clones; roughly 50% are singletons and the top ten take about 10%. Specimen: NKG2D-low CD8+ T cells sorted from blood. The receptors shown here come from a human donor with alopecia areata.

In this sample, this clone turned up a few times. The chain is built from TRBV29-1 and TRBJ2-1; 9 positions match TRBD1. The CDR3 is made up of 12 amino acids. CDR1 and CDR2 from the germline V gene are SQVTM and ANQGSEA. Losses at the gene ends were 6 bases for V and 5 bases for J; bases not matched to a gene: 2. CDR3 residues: CSVRTGDNEQFF. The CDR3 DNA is TGCAGCGTCCGGACAGGGGACAATGAGCAGTTCTTC.

CDR3 sequence reads: CSVDGRGLADTQYF. CDR3 sequence (DNA): TGCAGCGTTGATGGTCGGGGACTCGCAGATACGCAGTATTTT. The chain couples TRBV29-1 to TRBJ2-3, with D maybe TRBD2 (6 bases). Germline V CDR1 and CDR2: SQVTM, ANQGSEA. CDR3 size: 14 residues. The ends were cut back, 3 bases at V and 4 bases at J, with 14 bases in the middle.

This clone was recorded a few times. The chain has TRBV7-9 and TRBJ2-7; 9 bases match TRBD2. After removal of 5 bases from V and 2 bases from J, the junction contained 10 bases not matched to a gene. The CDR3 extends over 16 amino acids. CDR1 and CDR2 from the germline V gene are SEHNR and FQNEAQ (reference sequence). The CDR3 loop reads CASSPPSQRGAYEQYF. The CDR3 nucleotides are TGTGCCAGCAGCCCACCCTCGCAGCGGGGGGCCTACGAGCAGTACTTC.

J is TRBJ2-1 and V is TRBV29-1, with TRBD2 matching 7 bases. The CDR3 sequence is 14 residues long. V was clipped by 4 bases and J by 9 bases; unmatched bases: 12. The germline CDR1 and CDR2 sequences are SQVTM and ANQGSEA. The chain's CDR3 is CSVARDSSGGEQFF. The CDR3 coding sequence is TGCAGCGTTGCGCGGGACTCGTCGGGGGGTGAGCAGTTCTTC.

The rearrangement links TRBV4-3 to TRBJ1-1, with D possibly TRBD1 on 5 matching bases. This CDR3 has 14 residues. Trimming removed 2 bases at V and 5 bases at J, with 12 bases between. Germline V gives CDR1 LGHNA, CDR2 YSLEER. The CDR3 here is CASSQSVRGTEAFF. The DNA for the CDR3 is TGCGCCAGCAGCCAATCCGTGAGGGGAACTGAAGCTTTCTTT.